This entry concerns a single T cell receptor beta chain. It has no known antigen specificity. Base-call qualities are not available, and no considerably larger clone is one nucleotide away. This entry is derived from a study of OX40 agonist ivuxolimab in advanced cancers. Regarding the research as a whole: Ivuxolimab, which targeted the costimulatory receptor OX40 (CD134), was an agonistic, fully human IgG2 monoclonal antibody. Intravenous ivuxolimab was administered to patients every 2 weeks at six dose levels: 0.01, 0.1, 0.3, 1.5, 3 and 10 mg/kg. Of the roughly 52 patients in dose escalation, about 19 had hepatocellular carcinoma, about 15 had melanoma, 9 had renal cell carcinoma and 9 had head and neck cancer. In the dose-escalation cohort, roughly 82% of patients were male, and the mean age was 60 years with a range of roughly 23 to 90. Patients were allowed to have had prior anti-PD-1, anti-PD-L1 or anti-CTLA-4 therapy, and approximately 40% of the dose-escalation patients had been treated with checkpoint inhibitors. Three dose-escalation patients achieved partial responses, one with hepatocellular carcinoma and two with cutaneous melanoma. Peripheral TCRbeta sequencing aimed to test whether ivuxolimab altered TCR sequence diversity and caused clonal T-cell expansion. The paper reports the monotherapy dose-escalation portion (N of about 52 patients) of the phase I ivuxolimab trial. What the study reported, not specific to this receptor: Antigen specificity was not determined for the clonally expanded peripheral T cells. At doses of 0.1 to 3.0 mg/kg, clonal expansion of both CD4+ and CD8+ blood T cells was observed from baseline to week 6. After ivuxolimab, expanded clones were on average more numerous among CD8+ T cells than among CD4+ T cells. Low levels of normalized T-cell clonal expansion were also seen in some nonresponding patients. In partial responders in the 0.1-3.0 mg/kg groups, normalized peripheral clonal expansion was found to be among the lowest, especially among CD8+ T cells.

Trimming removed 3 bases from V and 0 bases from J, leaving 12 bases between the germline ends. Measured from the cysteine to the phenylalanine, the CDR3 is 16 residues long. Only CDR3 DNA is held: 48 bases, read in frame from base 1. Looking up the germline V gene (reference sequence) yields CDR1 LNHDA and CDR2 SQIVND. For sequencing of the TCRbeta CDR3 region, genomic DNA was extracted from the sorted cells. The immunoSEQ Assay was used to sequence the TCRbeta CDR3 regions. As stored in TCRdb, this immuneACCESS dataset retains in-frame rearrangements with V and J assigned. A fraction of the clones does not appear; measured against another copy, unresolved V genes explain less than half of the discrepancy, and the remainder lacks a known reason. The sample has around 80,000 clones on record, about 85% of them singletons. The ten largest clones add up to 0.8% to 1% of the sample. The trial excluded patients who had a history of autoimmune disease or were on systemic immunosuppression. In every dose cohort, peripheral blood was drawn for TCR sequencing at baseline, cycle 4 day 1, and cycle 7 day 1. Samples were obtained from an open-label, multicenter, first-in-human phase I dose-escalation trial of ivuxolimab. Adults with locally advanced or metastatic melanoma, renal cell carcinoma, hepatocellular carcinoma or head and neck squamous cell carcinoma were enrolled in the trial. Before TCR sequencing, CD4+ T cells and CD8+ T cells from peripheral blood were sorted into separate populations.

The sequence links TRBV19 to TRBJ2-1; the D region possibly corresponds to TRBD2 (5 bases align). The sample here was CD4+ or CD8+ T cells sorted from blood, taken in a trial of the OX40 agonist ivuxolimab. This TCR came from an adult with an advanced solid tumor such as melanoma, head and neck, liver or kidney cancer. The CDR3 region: CASSILRAFSYNEQFF. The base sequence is TGTGCCAGTAGTATTTTGAGGGCCTTCTCCTACAATGAGCAGTTCTTC.